The rows below give T cell receptor beta chains drawn from one sample of a study of CD8+ T cells in alopecia areata. The protocol was immunoSEQ multiplex PCR, while the TCRdb copy is restricted to in-frame clones and leaves out a portion. The table includes about 64,000 clones, 44% detected once. Sequenced: NKG2D-low CD8+ T cells sorted from blood. Receptors originate from a human donor with alopecia areata. Both conserved end residues are part of each CDR3. Fields, in order: clone size, J gene, V gene, D gene, CDR3 DNA, CDR3 protein. The D gene is left open where the match is weak. Clone size is shown for a subset of rows, as once, few, many or a class of expanded clone.

few TRBJ2-7 TRBV7-9 . TGTGCCAGCAGTGGGGAGTTTGGGACCTACGAGCAGTACTTC CASSGEFGTYEQYF
once TRBJ2-2 TRBV7-2 TRBD2 TGTGCCAGCAGCTTATCCGGTTCGGTGGGAGGGGACACCGGGGAGCTGTTTTTT CASSLSGSVGGDTGELFF
few TRBJ2-7 TRBV29-1 TRBD2 TGCAGCGTTGCGGGTAGCGGGTCTAGTCTGGTATACGAGCAGTACTTC CSVAGSGSSLVYEQYF
. TRBJ2-7 TRBV29-1 . TGCAGCATTCTGACAGGAAGAAGGGGCGAGCAGTACTTC CSILTGRRGEQYF
. TRBJ2-1 TRBV28 TRBD2 TGTGCCAGCACCCGACTAGCGGGAGGCCAATCCTACAATGAGCAGTTCTTC CASTRLAGGQSYNEQFF
. TRBJ2-7 TRBV7-9 . TGTGCCAGCAGCCTCCTGAATGACTTCGGGCAGTACTTC CASSLLNDFGQYF
few TRBJ2-2 TRBV7-9 . TGTGCCAGCAGCTCGGGACTCAGTACGAACACCGGGGAGCTGTTTTTT CASSSGLSTNTGELFF
. TRBJ2-1 TRBV19 . TGTGCCAGTAGTCTGATGTCCGGGGGCGCGGGCAATGAGCAGTTCTTC CASSLMSGGAGNEQFF
. TRBJ2-7 TRBV6-6 . TGTGCCAGCAGCACAGGATCCTACGAGCAGTACTTC CASSTGSYEQYF
. TRBJ2-1 TRBV27 . TGTGCCAGCAGTTCCCCTTGGTCCTCCTACAATGAGCAGTTCTTC CASSSPWSSYNEQFF
few TRBJ2-2 TRBV7-9 . TGTGCCAGCAGTATTAGCCGGGGGAGCACCGGGGAGCTGTTTTTT CASSISRGSTGELFF
. TRBJ1-1 TRBV29-1 . TGCAGCACCTACTCAGGGGTCACTGAAGCTTTCTTT CSTYSGVTEAFF
. TRBJ1-2 TRBV29-1 . TGCAGCGTTGGCCGGGTGGGGGATGGCTACACCTTC CSVGRVGDGYTF
few TRBJ2-7 TRBV19 . TGTGCCAGTAGTATTGCAGGGACCTACGAGCAGTACTTC CASSIAGTYEQYF
. TRBJ1-2 TRBV2 . TGTGCCAGCAGTGCTGGGGGATCCTATGGCTACACCTTC CASSAGGSYGYTF
few TRBJ2-7 TRBV29-1 TRBD2 TGCAGCGTTGAAGACGGCGGGGGGAACTACTACGAGCAGTACTTC CSVEDGGGNYYEQYF
few TRBJ2-7 TRBV4-3 . TGCGCCAGCAGCCCTGGCAGGGGATCCTACGAGCAGTACTTC CASSPGRGSYEQYF
. TRBJ1-2 TRBV2 . TGTGCCAGCAGAGGTCGGCAGGCGCACTTC CASRGRQAHF
. TRBJ2-5 TRBV2 . TGTGCCAGCAGAGGTTCGGAGACCCAGTACTTC CASRGSETQYF
. TRBJ2-7 TRBV2 TRBD1 TGTGCCAGCAGTGGGGGACAGGTACGATCCTACGAGCAGTACTTC CASSGGQVRSYEQYF
. TRBJ2-1 TRBV7-3 . TGTGCCAGCAGCTTAATAACGGCGGGGTACAATGAGCAGTTCTTC CASSLITAGYNEQFF
. TRBJ1-5 TRBV5-1 . TGCGCCAGCAGCTGTATTGGGCAACATCAGCCCCAGCATTTT CASSCIGQHQPQHF